This TCR beta chain was captured in a study of cytomegalovirus exposure and HLA in healthy donors (dated by TCRdb to the late 2010s). Context from the whole study: An earlier analysis of approximately 590 of the donors reported 250 to 300 Gb of sequence data and approximately 110 million unique TCR beta sequences from about 179 million T cells. Donor age, sex, ethnicity and CMV serostatus were collected together with the repertoire data. An earlier analysis of approximately 580 of the donors used high-throughput TCR beta sequencing to judge whether each TCR beta V gene segment behaved as functional or pseudogenic. An early release that covered approximately 600 HLA-typed donors contained 300 to 350 gigabases of sequencing data and tens of millions of unique TCR sequences. Rather than using new phenotypic data, the later analysis identified candidate immune exposures from TCR beta sequences and from how often those sequences occurred across donors. In a later analysis, previously published TCR beta repertoires from about 640 donors were re-analyzed and high-resolution HLA genotyping was added so that TCR occurrence patterns could be studied. The study combined high-throughput TCR immunosequencing, statistical association of individual TCRs with disease status, and machine learning to predict cytomegalovirus infection status. All discovery cohort repertoires had been generated using a single sequencing platform. Among about 400 genotyped donors of the cohort, an average of approximately 200,000 unique TCR beta nucleotide sequences was sequenced per donor, of which about 19% were non-productive. Typing coverage varied by locus: roughly 629-640 donors for A, B, C, DRB1 and DQB1; approximately 500 for DQA1; about 600 for DPA1; approximately 470 for DPB1. Several DR-DQ haplotypes were treated as single units for association and clustering because of strong linkage in the cohort. HLA typing included class I and class II loci at four-digit resolution. The study aimed to test whether cataloging public T cell receptors could reveal signatures of past pathogen exposure. The study used immunosequencing to profile the T cell repertoires of hundreds of subjects and linked those repertoires to cytomegalovirus serostatus. In a later genetic analysis, genome-wide SNP genotypes for about three fifths of the 666 donors were used, and that subset was treated as a discovery cohort. Of the roughly 400 genotyped donors, approximately 80% fell in the genetic ancestry cluster associated with self-reported Caucasian donors. Along with the 666-subject first cohort, a separate validation cohort of over 90 different subjects was used.

The cohort consisted of 670 or so healthy bone marrow donors. At the time of sampling, all cohort members were nominally healthy, though unrecorded immune exposures were likely present. The donor tested CMV seropositive, placing the donor among the 250 to 350 seropositive members of the cohort. A peripheral blood sample was collected from each donor, and TCR beta sequencing was performed on peripheral blood mononuclear cells. The Qiagen DNeasy Blood Extraction Kit was used to extract genomic DNA from the blood cell samples. The library relied on the immunoSEQ multiplex PCR assay. For the multiplex PCR, a mixture combining 60 forward primers for TCR Vbeta segments and 13 reverse primers for TCR Jbeta segments was used. The CDR3 region of rearranged TCR beta genes was amplified from genomic DNA by a multiplex PCR assay. The Illumina HiSeq System was used to sequence the amplified TCR beta libraries as 87-base-pair reads. The study's own analysis went as follows. Across the 670 or so repertoires, a later analysis counted roughly 77 million unique TCR beta chains, 9.5 million to 12 million of which were shared by at least two donors. A nearest-neighbor algorithm error-corrected the raw reads and collapsed the reads into unique sequences, merging closely related sequences to remove PCR and sequencing errors. CDR3 sequences were aligned to IMGT reference sequences to assign V, D and J gene segments. Each retained sequence needed at least a six-nucleotide match to both a V gene segment and a J gene segment. Rearrangements were called productive when the CDR3 lacked stop codons and stayed in frame with V and J; all others were non-productive. CDR3 was defined according to IMGT convention as the region running from the second conserved V-encoded cysteine to the conserved J-encoded phenylalanine. In an earlier analysis of approximately 500 of the donors, sequences lacking an unambiguous match to a single V gene segment were excluded. In an earlier analysis of 587 of the donors, V segments were called functional above 56.7% productive rearrangements and were called segregating when the between-donor standard deviation exceeded 5%. To diagnose cytomegalovirus status from the catalog of TCR beta chain sequences, a statistical classification framework was built. A later analysis assigned V and J genes by comparing TCR nucleotide sequences with IMGT/GENE-DB human TR gene sequences. A later analysis assigned CDR3 sequences and most-parsimonious VDJ recombination scenarios with the TCRdist pipeline. In a later analysis, every TCR beta chain was defined by the combination of its CDR3 amino acid sequence and its V-gene family, and reads without a unique V-gene family were dropped. As a way to deal with suspected cross-contamination and a sequencing artifact, a later analysis dropped 592 nucleotide sequences that were highly shared and had low generation probability. For each public chain, a later analysis derived a clonal expansion index from normalized ranks of inferred template counts within each repertoire. A later analysis computed generation probabilities with a VDJ recombination model fitted to out-of-frame rearrangements, and checked the results against IGoR. Hypergeometric tests were used in a later analysis to score TCR-TCR, TCR-HLA and TCR-CMV co-occurrence, with a repertoire-size bias correction applied to the TCR pairs. False discovery rates were estimated in a later analysis by permuting HLA or CMV assignments 20 times. In a later analysis, co-occurring TCRs were grouped with DBSCAN, and TCRdist sequence similarity was added when clustering was performed within HLA-allele-positive subsets. Repertoires with fewer than 30,000 or more than 120,000 public chains were left out of co-occurrence clustering, as were five repertoires with anomalous nucleotide sharing. TCRdb re-hosts the immuneACCESS table, in-frame sequences only. Its copies lack some clones; in the studies checked, an unresolved V gene accounts for under half of them, and the cause for the rest is not known. Clone size and the V and J calls come from that table; the DNA yielded D and trimming. This sample is represented by 85,000 to 130,000 clones; 65% to 80% of them were singletons. About 4% of the sample rests with the top ten.

The full study reports these points: Linkage disequilibrium might explain the correlated functional status among segregating V segments, but an unknown experimental factor could not be excluded. Because counts were too low, around 17 rarely observed V segments, including chromosome 9 orphons, were left out of the earlier analysis of some 600 of the donors. According to a later analysis, parvovirus B19, influenza, CMV and Epstein-Barr virus appeared linked to several top co-occurrence clusters. The study gave a list of about 160 TCR beta chains associated with cytomegalovirus. In a later analysis, HLA-associated TCR beta chains were found to be more clonally expanded and to have lower generation probabilities than equally common non-associated chains. Because the 87-base-pair reads could not distinguish some IMGT-functional V segments, including TRBV6-2 and TRBV6-3, those segments were excluded. A group of highly shared sequence variants was considered likely to be a technical artifact of the sequencing pipeline. An earlier analysis of around 600 of the donors showed that most TCR beta V segments appeared in productive rearrangements either about 87% or about 30% of the time, which broadly matched IMGT annotations. This cohort had only TCR beta chains sequenced, and the lack of alpha or paired-chain data limited which features could be detected. In a later analysis, 15,000 to 20,000 TCR beta sequences were associated with specific HLA alleles at a false discovery rate of 0.05. A further reported finding was that TCR beta sequences accurately predicted the HLA-A and HLA-B alleles for most subjects in the first cohort. For the cohort, immune exposure information was limited to CMV serostatus. Most TCR sequences were seen in very few donors, while some public TCRs were found in many individuals. A later analysis found that most CMV-associated TCR beta chains appeared HLA-restricted, with HLA associations seemingly driven largely by CMV exposure. According to a later genetic analysis, donors in an Asian-associated ancestry cluster had fewer N-insertions in productive TCRs than the approximately 670-donor mean. When HLA alleles, especially DR and DQ, strongly co-occurred, TCR associations were difficult to assign to individual alleles. In vitro tests confirmed that a few of the cytomegalovirus-associated TCR beta chains recognize cytomegalovirus antigens. The classifier was reported to diagnose cytomegalovirus status with high specificity and sensitivity in both the original and validation cohorts. It was suggested by the authors that the approach could potentially be generalized to other disease states and immunological phenotypes. Presence/absence analyses assumed roughly uniform sequencing depth across donors, an assumption that may not hold. Because some donors lacked HLA typing at each locus, the association tests relied only on the typed subset. A later analysis found that TCR association rates varied across HLA loci, with DRB1 alleles showing the most associated TCRs and HLA-C alleles the fewest. In a later genetic analysis, a missense DCLRE1C variant was associated with V-gene and J-gene trimming of TCR beta chains, and the association was replicated in an independent cohort.

To note about this clone: The specificity of this receptor is unknown. Per-nucleotide qualities are absent, and no much larger clonotype sits a single base away.

The CDR3 spans 16 residues, from the cysteine through the phenylalanine. Kept here is only the CDR3 DNA, which spans 48 bases and is read in frame from base 1. CDR1 and CDR2, looked up from the germline V gene, are WSHSY and SAAADI. V and J lose 7 bases and 0 bases, and a span of 18 bases separates them. The sequencing input was PBMCs. The sequence is built from TRBV10-2 and TRBJ1-2; no D gene call is confident. This clonotype was sampled from a woman aged 45-59 years in good health and CMV-seropositive. The nucleotide sequence is TGCGCCAGCAAGAGGGCAACGGACGCCCCTAACTATGGCTACACCTTC. This gives the protein CASKRATDAPNYGYTF.